Listed below are T cell receptor beta chains from one sample, sequenced in a study of blood T cell repertoires in COVID-19. Assay: immunoSEQ multiplex PCR; the TCRdb copy retains only in-frame clones and omits some. Here the sample spans about 120,000 clones, 90% being singletons. What was sequenced was peripheral blood. The receptors derive from a human donor with active COVID-19. The donor label of this sample is uncertain. Each CDR3 is given with its conserved first and last residue. The D gene is left open where the match is weak. Only part of the rows carry a size: once, few, many, or a class if the clone is expanded.

v_gene	j_gene	d_gene	abundance	CDR3aa	CDR3nt
TRBV6-1	TRBJ1-2	.	.	CASSEVVLRGYTF	TGTGCCAGCAGTGAGGTCGTACTACGTGGCTACACCTTC
TRBV27	TRBJ2-3	.	.	CASSLSFRADTQYF	TGTGCCAGCAGTTTATCTTTTCGGGCAGATACGCAGTATTTT
TRBV21-1	TRBJ2-5	.	once	CASSKALGDRGRVQETQYF	TGTGCCAGCAGCAAGGCACTGGGGGACAGGGGGCGCGTTCAAGAGACCCAGTACTTC
TRBV9	TRBJ1-3	.	.	CASSVGGASGNTIYF	TGTGCCAGCAGCGTAGGTGGGGCCTCTGGAAACACCATATATTTT
TRBV2	TRBJ1-4	TRBD1	.	CASSYRGEKLFF	TGTGCCAGCAGTTACAGGGGGGAAAAACTGTTTTTT
TRBV6-5	TRBJ1-1	.	.	CASSRTRATEAFF	TGTGCCAGCAGTCGTACGAGGGCCACTGAAGCTTTCTTT
TRBV19	TRBJ1-6	.	.	CASSMREGEVSPLHF	TGTGCCAGTAGTATGAGGGAGGGGGAAGTATCACCCCTCCACTTT
TRBV3-1/TRBV3-2	TRBJ2-7	.	medium-sized	CASSTGHHPYEQYF	TGTGCCAGCAGCACGGGACACCACCCCTACGAGCAGTACTTC
TRBV5-1	TRBJ2-1	TRBD1	.	CASSPIGTGGYNEQFF	TGCGCCAGCAGCCCCATCGGGACAGGGGGCTACAATGAGCAGTTCTTC
TRBV2	TRBJ2-1	TRBD1	once	CASSGDRGAVYNEQFF	TGTGCCAGCAGTGGAGACAGGGGGGCCGTTTACAATGAGCAGTTCTTC
TRBV7-2	TRBJ1-3	.	.	CASSLYWTVNSGNTIYF	TGTGCCAGCAGCTTATATTGGACAGTGAACTCTGGAAACACCATATATTTT
TRBV11-2	TRBJ2-2	.	.	CASKARGRVTGELFF	TGTGCCAGCAAAGCAAGGGGTCGTGTCACCGGGGAGCTGTTTTTT
TRBV7-2	TRBJ1-5	TRBD1	.	CASSLGSQGAGQPQHF	TGTGCCAGCAGCTTAGGGTCGCAGGGGGCGGGTCAGCCCCAGCATTTT
TRBV18	TRBJ1-6	.	.	CASSPTTALGSPLHF	TGTGCCAGCTCACCTACGACTGCGCTCGGTTCACCCCTCCACTTT
TRBV12-3/TRBV12-4	TRBJ1-2	.	.	CASSWEVAYGYTF	TGTGCCAGCAGTTGGGAGGTGGCTTATGGCTACACCTTC
TRBV10-1	TRBJ2-1	TRBD2	.	CASSETSGEQFF	TGCGCCAGCAGTGAAACTAGCGGTGAGCAGTTCTTC
TRBV7-8	TRBJ2-1	TRBD2	once	CASSFAGSGAEQFF	TGTGCCAGCAGCTTCGCCGGAAGCGGGGCTGAGCAGTTCTTC
TRBV5-6	TRBJ2-4	TRBD1	.	CASSWLQGDKNIQYF	TGTGCCAGCAGCTGGTTACAGGGGGACAAAAACATTCAGTACTTC